The sequence of this T cell receptor (beta chain) was determined in a study of read filtering for tumor transcriptome and immune sequencing. Study-level background: Roughly 8 patients were R-ISS I, more than 15 were R-ISS II, 7 were R-ISS III.

Germline CDR1 reads GTSNPN; CDR2 reads SVGIG (reference sequence). The CDR3 has 14 residues. V was trimmed by 0 bases and J by 1 base, leaving 7 bases between them. This library used roughly 0.4 ug RNA and molecular barcoded adaptors spanning alpha/delta and beta/gamma chains. Via MiXCR, TCRdb re-called the reads, giving one row per CDR3 protein. The sample holds some 140,000 distinct CDR3 sequences, under 15% seen once. This clonotype was detected a few times. Sample: a population of CD138-negative cells sorted from bone marrow. The J gene is TRBJ2-4, the V gene TRBV30, with D tentatively TRBD1 or TRBD2 (6 bases each). This clonotype was sampled from a donor over 35 with multiple myeloma. In DNA form, the CDR3 reads TGTGCCTGGAGTGTAGGGGGGGCCAAAAACATTCAGTACTTC. It specifies CAWSVGGAKNIQYF.